The rows below give T cell receptor beta chains drawn from one sample of a study of shared clonotypes between healthy human individuals. The assay was immunoSEQ multiplex PCR, and TCRdb's table has in-frame clones only and misses some. The sample has 950,000 to 1,100,000 clones, about 75% seen once. Sequenced: memory CD4+ T cells sorted from blood. The receptors derive from a man aged 18 to 29 in good health. Both conserved end residues are part of each CDR3. The order of the fields is J gene, V gene, clone size, D gene, CDR3 protein, CDR3 DNA. D genes are given only for firm matches. Only part of the rows carry a size: once, few, many, or a class if the clone is expanded.

TRBJ2-7,TRBV5-4,once,TRBD2,CAWGEGNAYEQYF,TGTGCCTGGGGGGAGGGTAACGCCTACGAGCAGTACTTC
TRBJ2-7,TRBV19,NA,NA,CASKGLQSGSYEQYF,TGTGCCAGTAAGGGCCTCCAATCGGGGTCCTACGAGCAGTACTTC
TRBJ1-6,TRBV7-9,NA,TRBD1,CASAMGQINSPLHF,TGTGCCAGCGCAATGGGACAGATAAATTCACCCCTCCACTTT
TRBJ2-2,TRBV9,NA,NA,CASSPPGVGELFF,TGTGCCAGCAGCCCGCCGGGGGTCGGGGAGCTGTTTTTT
TRBJ1-6,TRBV2,NA,TRBD1,CAIGTQGSSHSPLHF,TGTGCCATCGGGACACAGGGGAGCTCTCATTCACCCCTCCACTTT
TRBJ2-3,TRBV28,NA,TRBD1,CASSSGGGDTQYF,TGTGCCAGCAGTTCAGGGGGCGGTGATACGCAGTATTTT
TRBJ1-1,TRBV19,once,NA,CASSPQRGRGDTEAFF,TGTGCCAGTAGCCCCCAGCGGGGGCGAGGGGACACTGAAGCTTTCTTT
TRBJ1-3,TRBV11-3,NA,NA,CASSDRNTGNTIYF,TGTGCCAGCAGCGACAGGAACACTGGAAACACCATATATTTT
TRBJ2-3,TRBV4-2,once,TRBD2,CASSQDHPSSGGSTDTQYF,TGTGCCAGCAGCCAAGATCATCCGAGTAGCGGGGGGAGCACAGATACGCAGTATTTT
TRBJ1-3,TRBV6-1,once,NA,CASSETASSGNTIYF,TGTGCCAGCAGTGAAACGGCCAGCTCTGGAAACACCATATATTTT
TRBJ1-6,TRBV6-4,NA,NA,CARGIRNSPLHF,TGTGCCAGGGGAATCAGGAATTCACCCCTCCACTTT
TRBJ1-2,TRBV28,many,NA,CASSLDSMGYTF,TGTGCCAGCAGTTTGGACAGTATGGGCTACACCTTC
TRBJ1-1,TRBV20-1,NA,NA,CSARPRTEAFF,TGCAGTGCTAGACCTAGAACTGAAGCTTTCTTT
TRBJ1-2,TRBV7-2,NA,NA,CASSPTGGTNYGYTF,TGTGCCAGCAGCCCAACCGGGGGAACTAACTATGGCTACACCTTC
TRBJ2-7,TRBV7-2,NA,TRBD1,CASSLGRDRGYEQYF,TGTGCCAGCAGTTTGGGACGGGACAGGGGCTACGAGCAGTACTTC
TRBJ2-7,TRBV30,NA,TRBD2,CAWTPGGSLNEQYF,TGTGCCTGGACCCCGGGGGGAAGTCTAAACGAGCAGTACTTC
TRBJ2-5,TRBV5-4,NA,NA,CATSQGTTDYEETQYF,TGTGCCACCTCTCAGGGGACGACAGACTATGAAGAGACCCAGTACTTC
TRBJ2-5,TRBV18,NA,NA,CASSPPHLQETQYF,TGTGCCAGCTCACCGCCCCACCTCCAAGAGACCCAGTACTTC
TRBJ1-3,TRBV29-1,NA,NA,CSVEGAGAGNTIYF,TGCAGCGTTGAAGGTGCAGGGGCCGGAAACACCATATATTTT
TRBJ2-7,TRBV29-1,NA,TRBD1,CSAGQGVGEQYF,TGCAGCGCGGGACAGGGAGTAGGCGAGCAGTACTTC
TRBJ2-1,TRBV15,few,NA,CATSQLGGGDNEQFF,TGTGCCACCAGCCAACTCGGCGGCGGGGACAATGAGCAGTTCTTC
TRBJ2-1,TRBV14,many,TRBD2,CASANSGGGQNEQFF,TGTGCCAGCGCTAATAGCGGGGGAGGGCAGAATGAGCAGTTCTTC
TRBJ2-7,TRBV6-5,NA,NA,CASSLHSGRYEQYF,TGTGCCAGCAGTCTTCACTCGGGCCGCTACGAGCAGTACTTC
TRBJ2-1,TRBV11-2,once,NA,CASSLDRSFSYNEQFF,TGTGCCAGCAGCTTAGATAGGAGCTTCTCCTACAATGAGCAGTTCTTC
TRBJ1-2,TRBV19,NA,NA,CASSISSANYGYTF,TGTGCCAGTAGTATTTCCAGCGCGAACTATGGCTACACCTTC
TRBJ2-3,TRBV2,NA,TRBD2,CASRIAGGTDTQYF,TGTGCCAGCAGGATAGCGGGAGGCACAGATACGCAGTATTTT
TRBJ2-3,TRBV7-2,NA,NA,CASSQRLHLTDTQYF,TGTGCCAGCAGCCAGAGACTACACCTCACAGATACGCAGTATTTT
TRBJ2-7,TRBV5-1,NA,TRBD1,CASRLTTGVVYEQYF,TGCGCCAGCAGGTTGACGACAGGGGTCGTTTACGAGCAGTACTTC
TRBJ1-6,TRBV14,few,NA,CASSQGQVRNSPLHF,TGTGCCAGCAGCCAAGGACAGGTTAGGAATTCACCCCTCCACTTT
TRBJ1-5,TRBV6-1,NA,NA,CASSGPTGGGLNGPQHF,TGTGCCAGCAGTGGCCCAACGGGTGGAGGTTTAAATGGGCCCCAGCATTTT
TRBJ1-2,TRBV28,NA,NA,CASSLGGVGDYTF,TGTGCCAGCAGTCTAGGAGGGGTAGGCGACTACACCTTC
TRBJ2-7,TRBV7-2,few,NA,CASSLLPSSYEQYF,TGTGCCAGCAGCTTACTTCCCAGCTCCTACGAGCAGTACTTC
TRBJ2-2,TRBV5-5,NA,NA,CASSLGGPSNTGELFF,TGTGCCAGCAGCTTAGGCGGCCCCTCGAACACCGGGGAGCTGTTTTTT
TRBJ2-5,TRBV6-6,NA,NA,CASSFPGRGKETQYF,TGTGCCAGCAGTTTCCCAGGGCGGGGAAAAGAGACCCAGTACTTC
TRBJ1-6,TRBV30,once,NA,CAYSGFRDSPLHF,TGTGCCTACTCGGGATTTCGGGACTCACCCCTCCACTTT
TRBJ1-5,TRBV2,many,NA,CASMGGGHSNQPQHF,TGTGCCAGCATGGGCGGGGGTCATAGCAATCAGCCCCAGCATTTT
TRBJ1-1,TRBV2,few,NA,CASSEGTTGNTEAFF,TGTGCCAGCAGTGAAGGAACGACTGGGAACACTGAAGCTTTCTTT
TRBJ1-6,TRBV9,few,NA,CASSVDGFGNSPLHF,TGTGCCAGCAGCGTAGATGGGTTTGGCAATTCACCCCTCCACTTT
TRBJ2-3,TRBV5-1,NA,TRBD2,CASSTGLAGGGEDTQYF,TGCGCCAGCAGCACGGGACTAGCGGGAGGAGGGGAAGATACGCAGTATTTT
TRBJ2-1,TRBV7-3,NA,NA,CASSFQGVEYNEQFF,TGTGCCAGCAGCTTTCAGGGCGTGGAGTACAATGAGCAGTTCTTC
TRBJ1-6,TRBV25-1,NA,NA,CASSEWGGKNSPLHF,TGTGCCAGCAGTGAATGGGGCGGGAAGAATTCACCCCTCCACTTT
TRBJ2-7,TRBV4-1,once,TRBD1,CASSPGTGAYEQYF,TGCGCCAGCAGCCCCGGGACAGGCGCCTACGAGCAGTACTTC
TRBJ1-1,TRBV18,NA,NA,CASSPQDSMNTEAFF,TGTGCCAGCTCACCACAGGACAGTATGAACACTGAAGCTTTCTTT
TRBJ1-1,TRBV30,NA,NA,CAWSSYAEAFF,TGTGCCTGGAGTAGTTACGCTGAAGCTTTCTTT
TRBJ2-1,TRBV19,NA,NA,CASSGGGTPSSYNEQFF,TGTGCCAGTAGTGGGGGCGGGACCCCGAGCTCCTACAATGAGCAGTTCTTC
TRBJ2-1,TRBV7-2,NA,NA,CASSPTGDVQFF,TGTGCCAGCAGCCCCACAGGAGACGTGCAGTTCTTC
TRBJ1-1,TRBV28,few,NA,CASSKQGRTEAFF,TGTGCCAGCAGTAAACAGGGACGCACTGAAGCTTTCTTT
TRBJ2-3,TRBV5-1,NA,NA,CASSLRGDGADTQYF,TGCGCCAGCAGCTTGCGCGGGGACGGGGCAGATACGCAGTATTTT
TRBJ1-2,TRBV30,NA,TRBD1,CACPPRGPRGYTF,TGTGCCTGCCCCCCAAGGGGGCCCCGGGGCTACACCTTC
TRBJ2-3,TRBV5-6,NA,TRBD2,CASSPGTSGRTDTQYF,TGTGCCAGCAGCCCCGGGACTAGCGGGAGGACAGATACGCAGTATTTT
TRBJ1-1,TRBV5-1,NA,NA,CASSFQGGGTEAFF,TGCGCCAGCAGCTTTCAGGGAGGGGGCACTGAAGCTTTCTTT
TRBJ2-7,TRBV19,NA,NA,CASSTTRAYEQYF,TGTGCCAGTAGTACGACAAGGGCCTACGAGCAGTACTTC
TRBJ1-2,TRBV10-3,NA,TRBD1,CAISEETGGSSGYTF,TGTGCCATCAGTGAAGAGACAGGGGGGAGCTCTGGCTACACCTTC
TRBJ2-3,TRBV5-5,NA,TRBD2,CASSFGGMDTQYF,TGTGCCAGCAGCTTCGGGGGGATGGATACGCAGTATTTT